A single sample gave rise to the 27 T cell receptor beta chains below, sequenced in a study of shared clonotypes between healthy human individuals. Only in-frame clones appear in the TCRdb table, and some are missing; sequencing was by immunoSEQ multiplex PCR. The sample contains 2 million to 2.5 million clones, around 95% of which appear only once. The sequencing sample was made of naive CD4+ T cells sorted from blood. Subset: CD45RA+ positively selected. These receptors were taken from a man aged 18 to 29 in good health.

This chain's CDR3 is CASSGTELGVTQYF. As DNA, the CDR3 is TGTGCCAGCAGTGGGACGGAGCTGGGGGTTACCCAGTACTTC. V and J are TRBV6-1 and TRBJ2-5; D assignment may be TRBD1 or TRBD2 (5 bases each). V shed 4 bases and J shed 8 bases, with 17 bases lying between them. The CDR3 has 14 residues. Germline V gene sequence: CDR1 MNHNS, CDR2 SASEGT.

This chain links TRBV27 with TRBJ2-7; no clear D. The V end lost 8 bases, the J end lost 4 bases, and 24 bases lay between the germline ends. Germline V lookup: CDR1 MNHEY, CDR2 SMNVEV (reference sequence). The CDR3 is made up of 16 amino acids. The CDR3 DNA reads TGTGCCAGCCAACCTTACTCTCCGCCGAGAGGATACGAGCAGTACTTC. It is translated as CASQPYSPPRGYEQYF.

The chain carries TRBV5-6 and TRBJ1-1; 7 nucleotides agree with TRBD1. The CDR3 contains 16 residues. Losses at the gene ends were 4 bases for V and 6 bases for J; bases not matched to a gene: 15. Germline V lookup: CDR1 SGHDT, CDR2 YYEEEE. The CDR3 sequence: CASSLPGQTLSAEAFF. In DNA form, the CDR3 reads TGTGCCAGCAGCCTGCCGGGACAGACGCTTTCGGCTGAAGCTTTCTTT.

The CDR3 bases are TGTGCCAGTAGTATCACAGGCGAGGATCCCTATGGCTACACCTTC. It yields the protein CASSITGEDPYGYTF. This chain links TRBV19 with TRBJ1-2, with a weak D call TRBD1 (5 bases). The germline gives CDR1 LNHDA, CDR2 SQIVND (reference sequence). The V gene lost 3 bases and the J gene lost 4 bases, with 15 bases spanning the gap. The CDR3 spans 15 residues.

CDR3 sequence: CASSYPGLPNEQFF. CDR3 nucleotides: TGTGCCAGCAGTTACCCCGGCCTCCCCAATGAGCAGTTCTTC. The rearrangement joins TRBV6-5 to TRBJ2-1, with D unclear. V was shortened by 2 bases and J by 6 bases, with 11 bases between the two germline ends. The CDR3 has 14 amino acids. The germline V gene has CDR1 MNHEY and CDR2 SVGAGI.

The chain couples TRBV23-1 to TRBJ1-1; D is possibly TRBD1 (5 bases). TRBV23-1 is assigned to the ORF class and has an uncertain function. The CDR3 contains 14 residues. V lost 2 bases and J 7 bases, leaving 14 bases between the germline ends. The CDR3 loop is CASSQRGSRDEAFF. In DNA form, the CDR3 reads TGCGCCAGCAGTCAACGGGGAAGCAGGGATGAAGCTTTCTTT.

The chain links TRBV12-5 to TRBJ1-2; D not certain. This CDR3 comprises 13 residues. V lost 0 bases to trimming and J lost 8 bases, with 10 bases between them. Germline V CDR1 and CDR2: LGHNT, FRNRAP. CDR3 in amino acids: CASGLVGSGGYTF. CDR3 in DNA: TGTGCTAGTGGTTTGGTAGGATCTGGCGGCTACACCTTC.

The chain links TRBV30 to TRBJ2-4; D uncertain. Germline CDR1 GTSNPN, CDR2 SVGIG (reference sequence). This CDR3 region has 13 residues. Trimming removed 2 bases from V and 5 bases from J, with 10 bases in between. The CDR3 DNA follows: TGTGCCTGGAGTCTCGGTTTGCAAAACATTCAGTACTTC. Amino acid sequence: CAWSLGLQNIQYF.

The chain recombines TRBV6-5 with TRBJ2-7, with TRBD1 as a possible D gene (6 bases). Deletions cut 0 bases from V and 3 bases from J, with 12 bases between. Germline V gives CDR1 MNHEY, CDR2 SVGAGI. The CDR3 spans 15 residues. CDR3: CASSYSQGFIYEQYF. CDR3 sequence (DNA): TGTGCCAGCAGTTACTCACAGGGCTTTATCTACGAGCAGTACTTC.

This chain connects TRBV10-2 to TRBJ2-7; tentatively, D is TRBD1 (6 bases). Germline CDR1 and CDR2: WSHSY and SAAADI. Deletions cut 5 bases from V and 2 bases from J, with 16 bases between. The CDR3 runs to 15 residues. The CDR3 region is CASSYYTGSAYEQYF. CDR3 nucleotide sequence: TGCGCCAGCAGTTACTACACAGGGTCAGCCTACGAGCAGTACTTC.

The chain links TRBV5-1 to TRBJ2-3, with TRBD2 matching 8 bases. The CDR3 length is 16 residues. The junction had 12 bases not matched to a gene; V was cut back by 5 bases and J by 4 bases. From germline, CDR1 is SGHRS and CDR2 YFSETQ. The CDR3 DNA follows: TGCGCCAGCAGGACAAGCGGAGCGGGAGAAGCAGATACGCAGTATTTT. Translated, it gives CASRTSGAGEADTQYF. Full variable domain (outside the CDR3, taken from reference TRBV5-1 and TRBJ2-3): KAGVTQTPRYLIKTRGQQVTLSCSPISGHRSVSWYQQTPGQGLQFLFEYFSETQRNKGNFPGRFSGRQFSNSRSEMNVSTLELGDSALYLCASRTSGAGEADTQYFGPGTRLTVL.

Comment on this clone: The sample holds other DNA sequences that translate to the same CDR3. The gene calls are TRBV18 and TRBJ2-5, with D possibly matching TRBD1 (6 bases). Germline V lookup: CDR1 KGHSH, CDR2 LQKENI. The CDR3 runs to 14 residues. Trimming left V 6 bases short and J 1 base short, with 12 bases between. The CDR3 reads CASSPLQGQETQYF. DNA for the CDR3: TGTGCCAGCTCCCCGCTACAGGGCCAAGAGACCCAGTACTTC.

The rearrangement links TRBV7-6 to TRBJ2-2; TRBD2 agrees at 12 bases. This CDR3 is built from 16 residues. The V segment lost 5 bases and the J segment 7 bases; nucleotides outside the gene matches: 8. Germline lookup yields CDR1 SGHVS and CDR2 FNYEAQ. The CDR3 coding sequence is TGTGCCAGCAGCACGAGACTAGCGGGAGTGGGCGGGGAGCTGTTTTTT. Amino acids: CASSTRLAGVGGELFF.

This clone was found once. V usage is TRBV14 and J usage is TRBJ2-5, with D uncertain. This CDR3 has 14 residues. Trimming pared 2 bases from V and 5 bases from J, leaving 12 bases between. Germline V gene sequence: CDR1 SGHDN, CDR2 FVKESK. In nucleotides, the CDR3 is TGTGCCAGCAGCCAACGCCCCGGTGGGGAGACCCAGTACTTC. Residues: CASSQRPGGETQYF.

A word on this clone: Other nucleotide sequences in the sample specify the same CDR3. The V and J genes are TRBV6-6 and TRBJ1-1; tentative D call: TRBD1 (5 bases). The V end was cut by 4 bases, the J end by 0 bases, with 9 bases between. Per germline, CDR1 MNHNY and CDR2 SVGAGI (reference sequence). The CDR3 is made up of 14 amino acids. Here the CDR3 DNA reads TGTGCCAGCAGTTCCCAGGGAGTGAACACTGAAGCTTTCTTT. Translating it yields CASSSQGVNTEAFF.

V is TRBV2 and J is TRBJ2-2; D is possibly TRBD1 (6 bases). CDR1 SNHLY and CDR2 FYNNEI come from the germline V gene. V was shortened by 7 bases and J by 0 bases, with 15 bases between the two germline ends. The CDR3 is made up of 16 amino acids. The CDR3 loop is CASTEGTKPNTGELFF. CDR3 in DNA: TGTGCCAGCACCGAAGGGACAAAACCGAACACCGGGGAGCTGTTTTTT.

This clone was recorded a few times. The genes are TRBV28 and TRBJ2-7, with no clear D. V lost 5 bases to trimming and J lost 4 bases, with 12 bases between them. Per the germline V gene, CDR1 is MDHEN and CDR2 is SYDVKM. There are 13 residues in the CDR3. CDR3 residues: CASSSLSGYEQYF. The CDR3 nucleotides read TGTGCCAGCAGTAGTTTATCGGGTTACGAGCAGTACTTC.

J is TRBJ2-7 and V is TRBV5-1; tentative D call: TRBD1 (5 bases). V lost 4 bases and J lost 3, with 14 bases in between. The CDR3 covers 14 residues. Germline assignment: CDR1 SGHRS and CDR2 YFSETQ. CDR3 nucleotides: TGCGCCAGCAGCCCCGGACAACCAAACTACGAGCAGTACTTC. Translating it yields CASSPGQPNYEQYF.

The chain employs TRBV19 and TRBJ2-3; no definite D call. Per germline, CDR1 LNHDA and CDR2 SQIVND (reference sequence). The V gene lost 5 bases and the J gene lost 2 bases, with 8 bases spanning the gap. This CDR3 contains 13 residues. CDR3: CASSATYTDTQYF. Here the CDR3 DNA reads TGTGCCAGTAGTGCCACGTACACAGATACGCAGTATTTT.

V is TRBV27 and J is TRBJ2-2; D possibly corresponds to TRBD1 (5 bases). The CDR3 runs 15 residues. Trimming shortened V by 3 bases and J by 2 bases, and 10 bases separated the two germline ends. The germline CDR1 and CDR2 sequences are MNHEY and SMNVEV (reference sequence). Here the CDR3 reads CASSFKRGNTGELFF. CDR3 DNA sequence: TGTGCCAGCAGTTTCAAAAGGGGAAACACCGGGGAGCTGTTTTTT.

The V and J genes are TRBV4-1 and TRBJ1-4; tentative D call: TRBD1 (5 bases). The CDR3 is 15 amino acids. Trimming left V 0 bases short and J 7 bases short, with 12 bases between. Germline lookup yields CDR1 MGHRA and CDR2 YSYEKL. In nucleotides, the CDR3 is TGCGCCAGCAGCCAAGAGGTGACAGTTAGTGAAAAACTGTTTTTT. Encoded protein: CASSQEVTVSEKLFF.

This clone is a singleton in its sample. The J gene is TRBJ2-7, the V gene TRBV7-9, with a possible D match to TRBD2 (5 bases). The V gene lost 3 bases and the J gene lost 0 bases, with 6 bases spanning the gap. The CDR3 consists of 13 residues. The germline V gene encodes CDR1 SEHNR and CDR2 FQNEAQ (reference sequence). CDR3 sequence (DNA): TGTGCCAGCAGCTTTAGCGCCTCCTACGAGCAGTACTTC. Its translation is CASSFSASYEQYF.

About this clone itself: The same CDR3 also results from other DNA sequences found in this sample. V gene TRBV30 combines with J gene TRBJ1-5, with D hard to call. The germline gives CDR1 GTSNPN, CDR2 SVGIG (reference sequence). The CDR3 is 13 amino acids. V was shortened by 2 bases and J by 0 bases, with 5 bases between the two germline ends. CDR3 nucleotide sequence: TGTGCCTGGAGTCGAGGTAGCAATCAGCCCCAGCATTTT. Amino acids: CAWSRGSNQPQHF. Full variable domain (rest looked up from reference TRBV30 and TRBJ1-5): SQTIHQWPATLVQPVGSPLSLECTVEGTSNPNLYWYRQAAGRGLQLLFYSVGIGQISSEVPQNLSASRPQDRQFILSSKKLLLSDSGFYLCAWSRGSNQPQHFGDGTRLSIL.

In its sample, this clone was seen once. DNA for the CDR3: TGCGCCAGCAGCTTCGAAAGACTAGCCGAGCAGTACTTC. This gives the protein CASSFERLAEQYF. This sequence joins TRBV5-1 and TRBJ2-7; 7 nucleotides match TRBD2. The CDR3 runs 13 residues. The J segment lost 6 bases and the V segment lost 2 bases, leaving 5 bases of the junction unmatched. Germline CDR1 reads SGHRS; CDR2 reads YFSETQ.

The chain uses TRBV5-6 and TRBJ2-3, with D possibly being TRBD1 (5 bases). The V and J ends lost 1 base and 6 bases respectively, with 18 bases between them. Germline CDR1 is SGHDT and CDR2 is YYEEEE. The CDR3 has 16 residues. The CDR3 nucleotides read TGTGCCAGCAGCTTGAAGGGATGGGAAAAGGGGGATACGCAGTATTTT. Residues: CASSLKGWEKGDTQYF.

The rearrangement joins TRBV25-1 to TRBJ1-1, with 9 positions matching TRBD1. CDR1 and CDR2 from the germline V gene are MGHDK and SYGVNS. CDR3 length: 15 residues. The junction had 7 bases not matched to a gene; V was cut back by 4 bases and J by 4 bases. CDR3 residues: CASSGVGQGTTEAFF. CDR3 nucleotide sequence: TGTGCCAGCAGTGGGGTAGGACAGGGGACCACTGAAGCTTTCTTT. Full variable domain (outside the CDR3, taken from reference TRBV25-1 and TRBJ1-1): EADIYQTPRYLVIGTGKKITLECSQTMGHDKMYWYQQDPGMELHLIHYSYGVNSTEKGDLSSESTVSRIRTEHFPLTLESARPSHTSQYLCASSGVGQGTTEAFFGQGTRLTVV.

This clone was counted a single time. In the same sample, other DNA sequences code for this CDR3. The rearrangement uses TRBV5-1 and TRBJ1-1; D possibly corresponds to TRBD1 (6 bases). Trimming took off 1 base at V and 4 bases at J, with 11 bases between the two ends. CDR3 length: 14 amino acids. Germline CDR1 reads SGHRS; CDR2 reads YFSETQ. The CDR3, as DNA: TGCGCCAGCAGCTTGTCAGGGGTGGGCACTGAAGCTTTCTTT. As protein: CASSLSGVGTEAFF.